This entry lists 19 T cell receptor beta chains sequenced from one sample in a study of blood T cell repertoires in COVID-19. Libraries were prepared by immunoSEQ multiplex PCR; TCRdb keeps only in-frame clonotypes and omits some of them. The table shows under 250,000 clones, with 81% occurring only once. Sequencing was carried out using peripheral blood. All receptors derive from a woman of 80 years or more with acute or convalescent COVID-19.

The table lists this clone with a count of one. The chain couples TRBV19 to TRBJ1-5; 10 bases map to TRBD1. CDR3 size: 14 residues. Germline CDR1 is LNHDA and CDR2 is SQIVND (reference sequence). V was clipped by 5 bases and J by 7 bases; unmatched bases: 5. The CDR3 DNA sequence: TGTGCCAGTAGTGTCGACAGGGGGCACCAGCCCCAGCATTTT. Protein sequence: CASSVDRGHQPQHF.

The chain joins TRBV6-1 to TRBJ1-2; D is possibly TRBD1 (5 bases). The CDR3 runs to 13 residues. Germline CDR1 MNHNS, CDR2 SASEGT. Trimming stripped 3 bases from V and 8 bases from J, with 13 bases between. The CDR3 reads CASSEIVGGGYTF. The CDR3 nucleotides are TGTGCCAGCAGTGAGATTGTGGGGGGGGGCTACACCTTC.

This chain links TRBV5-1 with TRBJ1-1; TRBD1 is a possible D gene (6 bases). The CDR3 consists of 14 residues. V was shortened by 4 bases and J by 4 bases, with 14 bases between the two germline ends. Looked up from germline, CDR1 is SGHRS and CDR2 is YFSETQ. For the CDR3, the DNA is TGCGCCAGCAGCATGGGGGGGCCGAGCACTGAAGCTTTCTTT. Encoded protein: CASSMGGPSTEAFF.

This clone was seen a few times. The V gene is TRBV27, the J gene TRBJ2-7; 9 nucleotides agree with TRBD1. The CDR3 consists of 16 residues. With 5 bases clipped from V and 2 bases from J, the junction kept 10 bases outside the gene matches. CDR1 is MNHEY, CDR2 SMNVEV, per germline (reference sequence). Written as DNA, the CDR3 is TGTGCCAGCAGTGCGATAGGGACAGGGTACCCCTACGAGCAGTACTTC. It is translated as CASSAIGTGYPYEQYF.

The sample holds one count of this clone. The J gene is TRBJ2-2, the V gene TRBV9; 8 bases match TRBD2. From germline, CDR1 is SGDLS and CDR2 YYNGEE. J gave up 5 bases and V 4 bases, and 13 bases lay outside the gene matches. The CDR3 contains 17 residues. The CDR3 nucleotides read TGTGCCAGCAGCTCCGGAGGAGCGGGAGATCGAACCGGGGAGCTGTTTTTT. Translated: CASSSGGAGDRTGELFF.

The V and J genes are TRBV6-5 and TRBJ2-5, with 7 bases that match TRBD1. Germline CDR1 and CDR2: MNHEY and SVGAGI. V trimming: 4 bases; J trimming: 5 bases; junction bases outside the gene matches: 10. The CDR3 spans 15 residues. The CDR3 region is CASSSPHRGAETQYF. As DNA, the CDR3 is TGTGCCAGCAGTTCTCCCCACAGGGGAGCGGAGACCCAGTACTTC.

This chain connects TRBV5-1 to TRBJ2-7; the match to TRBD1 covers 7 bases. Trimming at V came to 4 bases and at J to 6 bases, leaving 7 bases not matched to a gene. There are 13 residues in the CDR3. Germline V gene lookup returns CDR1 SGHRS and CDR2 YFSETQ. The CDR3: CASSPIPGGEQYF. CDR3 sequence (DNA): TGCGCCAGCAGCCCGATTCCAGGGGGCGAGCAGTACTTC.

Only one count was recorded for this clone. The chain carries TRBV4-2 and TRBJ2-1; weak D call: TRBD2 (7 bases). The CDR3 totals 16 residues. Germline-derived CDR1 and CDR2 are LGHNA and YNFKEQ. Trimming took 4 bases from V and 2 from J, leaving 15 bases between them. For the CDR3, the DNA is TGTGCCAGCAGCCCTCTTGGGGGGGCTACCTACAATGAGCAGTTCTTC. This sequence encodes CASSPLGGATYNEQFF.

The chain carries TRBV29-1 and TRBJ2-1, with 14 bases that match TRBD2. This CDR3 spans 14 amino acids. V gave up 4 bases and J gave up 8 bases; unmatched junction bases: 4. CDR1 SQVTM and CDR2 ANQGSEA come from the germline V gene. The CDR3 region is CSVAGTSGSDEQFF. In nucleotides, the CDR3 is TGCAGCGTTGCCGGGACTAGCGGGAGTGATGAGCAGTTCTTC.

This chain links TRBV6-5 with TRBJ1-5; tentative D call: TRBD1 (6 bases). Trimming removed 0 bases at V and 1 base at J, with 10 bases between. The CDR3 spans 16 residues. The germline V gene encodes CDR1 MNHEY and CDR2 SVGAGI. The DNA of the CDR3 is TGTGCCAGCAGTTACTCCGGGACACCCAGCAATCAGCCCCAGCATTTT. As protein: CASSYSGTPSNQPQHF.

This clone has just one count. This chain links TRBV2 with TRBJ2-2; 8 nucleotides line up with TRBD1. V shed 8 bases and J 0 bases; nucleotides not matched to a gene: 8. The CDR3 extends over 16 amino acids. Germline CDR1 reads SNHLY; CDR2 reads FYNNEI. CDR3 amino acids: CASLYRGAANTGELFF. Written as DNA, the CDR3 is TGTGCCAGCCTCTACAGGGGGGCGGCGAACACCGGGGAGCTGTTTTTT.

V is TRBV19 and J is TRBJ1-5; 7 nucleotides line up with TRBD1. Unmatched junction bases numbered 1, after V lost 1 base and J lost 4 bases. CDR1 and CDR2 from the germline V gene are LNHDA and SQIVND (reference sequence). The CDR3 sequence is 14 residues long. CDR3 residues: CASSIGQGNQPQHF. The CDR3 nucleotides read TGTGCCAGTAGTATAGGACAGGGTAATCAGCCCCAGCATTTT.

A single count supports this clone. J is TRBJ1-2 and V is TRBV15, with a weak D call TRBD1 (6 bases). CDR1 is LNHNV, CDR2 YYDKDF, per germline (reference sequence). With 1 base removed from V and 1 base from J, the gap between germline ends came to 16 bases. The CDR3 runs to 17 residues. CDR3 amino acids: CATSRGTGGASNYGYTF. The CDR3 nucleotides read TGTGCCACCAGCAGAGGAACGGGGGGCGCTAGTAACTATGGCTACACCTTC. The complete variable domain, with remaining parts taken from reference TRBV15 and TRBJ1-2, reads DAMVIQNPRYQVTQFGKPVTLSCSQTLNHNVMYWYQQKSSQAPKLLFHYYDKDFNNEADTPDNFQSRRPNTSFCFLDIRSPGLGDTAMYLCATSRGTGGASNYGYTFGSGTRLTVV.

The rearrangement joins TRBV2 to TRBJ2-3, with D tentatively TRBD2 (6 bases). This CDR3 is 12 amino acids long. Germline assignment: CDR1 SNHLY and CDR2 FYNNEI. With 8 bases removed from V and 1 base from J, the gap between germline ends came to 7 bases. DNA of the CDR3: TGTGCCAGCGGGACTGGCACAGATACGCAGTATTTT. Encoded protein: CASGTGTDTQYF.

The chain is built from TRBV5-1 and TRBJ2-5; D is undetermined. Germline CDR1 reads SGHRS; CDR2 reads YFSETQ. With 0 bases removed from V and 4 bases from J, the gap between germline ends came to 10 bases. The CDR3 spans 14 residues. The CDR3 here is CASSLGSVVETQYF. The CDR3 nucleotides read TGCGCCAGCAGCTTGGGGTCGGTAGTAGAGACCCAGTACTTC.

This rearrangement joins TRBV3-1 (or the pseudogene TRBV3-2) to TRBJ1-6; D uncertain. Deletions cut 1 base from V and 7 bases from J, with 8 bases between. This CDR3 spans 14 amino acids. Germline CDR1 and CDR2: LGHDT and YNNKEL (reference sequence). CDR3 loop: CASSQGRGNSPLHF. The CDR3 nucleotides are TGTGCCAGCAGCCAAGGACGAGGGAATTCACCCCTCCACTTT.

This sequence joins TRBV19 and TRBJ1-4; the D is unclear. Looked up from germline, CDR1 is LNHDA and CDR2 is SQIVND (reference sequence). Trimming left V 5 bases short and J 4 bases short, with 14 bases between. The CDR3 is made up of 15 amino acids. The CDR3 sequence: CASSAPRGNNEKLFF. The CDR3 nucleotides are TGTGCCAGTAGTGCCCCCCGCGGGAATAATGAAAAACTGTTTTTT. Full variable domain (remainder filled in from reference TRBV19 and TRBJ1-4): DGGITQSPKYLFRKEGQNVTLSCEQNLNHDAMYWYRQDPGQGLRLIYYSQIVNDFQKGDIAEGYSVSREKKESFPLTVTSAQKNPTAFYLCASSAPRGNNEKLFFGSGTQLSVL.

The chain has TRBV7-9 and TRBJ2-6; D unresolved. This CDR3 is built from 18 residues. Trimming left V 5 bases short and J 0 bases short, with 17 bases between. From germline, CDR1 is SEHNR and CDR2 FQNEAQ (reference sequence). The CDR3 reads CASSPTVVRSSGANVLTF. The DNA for the CDR3 is TGTGCCAGCAGCCCGACGGTGGTGCGGAGCTCTGGGGCCAACGTCCTGACTTTC.

Only one count was recorded for this clone. This chain connects TRBV27 to TRBJ1-2, with D possibly TRBD1 on 5 matching bases. Trimming removed 2 bases at V and 6 bases at J, with 10 bases between. Germline CDR1 MNHEY, CDR2 SMNVEV (reference sequence). The CDR3 is made up of 13 amino acids. The CDR3 sequence: CASSLAGVDGYTF. The DNA for the CDR3 is TGTGCCAGCAGTTTAGCGGGGGTCGATGGCTACACCTTC.